This record looks at one TCR beta chain sequence and its context. The antigen is undetermined. The source of the sample is a study of cytomegalovirus exposure and HLA in healthy donors. J gave up 5 bases and V 5 bases, and 8 bases lay outside the gene matches. The germline V gene encodes CDR1 LNHDA and CDR2 SQIVND (reference sequence). This CDR3 has 14 residues. Study results and limitations: Prior analysis indicated that the majority of TCR beta V segments exhibited productivity approximately 87% or approximately 30% of the time.

Primers for the PCR totalled 60 Vbeta and 13 Jbeta. Data came from immunoSEQ multiplex PCR; TCRdb stores just in-frame clones and leaves some out. The sample shows fewer than 130,000 clones, 78% of them seen only once. The sequencing input was PBMCs. This receptor was identified in a woman aged 25 to 39 in good health and CMV-seronegative. This chain uses TRBV19 with TRBJ2-5; 7 bases match TRBD1. The CDR3 DNA sequence: TGTGCCAGTAGTGTAACAGGGGTATTGGAGACCCAGTACTTC. Translation gives CASSVTGVLETQYF.